Following are 21 T cell receptor beta chains from one sample sequenced in a study of CD8 T cells in Susac syndrome. Random hexamers primed reverse transcription of about 0.45 to 1 ug RNA. TCRdb fed the immunoSEQ multiplex PCR reads into MiXCR, producing one record per CDR3 protein. In the table there are 45,000 to 60,000 distinct CDR3 sequences, 85% to 95% of which are singletons. The sample comprised CD8+ T cells from PBMCs. The receptors here all came from a human donor in good health.

V and J are TRBV4-3 and TRBJ2-1, with no clear D. Trimming took 0 bases from V and 4 from J, leaving 10 bases between them. CDR3 size: 15 residues. CDR1 and CDR2 from the germline V gene are LGHNA and YSLEER. The CDR3 sequence is CASSQDFGLYNEQFF. The CDR3 coding sequence is TGCGCCAGCAGCCAAGATTTCGGTTTATACAATGAGCAGTTCTTC.

The J gene is TRBJ1-2, the V gene TRBV4-3; D gene uncertain. The CDR3 totals 17 residues. Germline assignment: CDR1 LGHNA and CDR2 YSLEER. V dropped 1 base and J dropped 0 bases, with 15 bases sitting between them. The CDR3 loop is CASSQGATAATNYGYTF. In nucleotides, the CDR3 is TGCGCCAGCAGCCAAGGAGCAACGGCAGCAACTAACTATGGCTACACCTTC.

The chain links TRBV25-1 to TRBJ2-7, with 7 nucleotides matching TRBD1. Germline V lookup: CDR1 MGHDK, CDR2 SYGVNS. The CDR3 is 14 residues long. J was trimmed by 3 bases and V by 2 bases; bases with no gene match: 4. The CDR3 region is CASSETGEVYEQYF. CDR3 bases: TGTGCCAGCAGTGAAACAGGGGAAGTCTACGAGCAGTACTTC.

The rearrangement links TRBV9 to TRBJ1-1, with D tentatively TRBD1 (6 bases). V was trimmed by 6 bases and J by 3 bases, leaving 18 bases between them. Germline assignment: CDR1 SGDLS and CDR2 YYNGEE. The CDR3 contains 15 residues. In DNA form, the CDR3 reads TGTGCCAGCACCTCTACAGGGTCGGGAGACACTGAAGCTTTCTTT. Translating gives CASTSTGSGDTEAFF.

The chain employs TRBV7-9 and TRBJ2-1; 10 nucleotides match TRBD2. CDR3 length equals 13 residues. Germline trimming cut 5 bases from V and 16 bases from J; bases unmatched to any gene: 11. Germline lookup yields CDR1 SEHNR and CDR2 FQNEAQ (reference sequence). CDR3 region: CASSLKREGLTFF. In DNA, the CDR3 is TGTGCCAGCAGCCTCAAGCGGGAGGGGCTAACATTCTTC.

V and J are TRBV7-9 and TRBJ2-5; D unclear. V shed 1 base and J shed 5 bases, with 11 bases lying between them. Per the germline V gene, CDR1 is SEHNR and CDR2 is FQNEAQ (reference sequence). This CDR3 spans 14 amino acids. The DNA for the CDR3 is TGTGCCAGCAGCTTAGTAGGTCTTGGGGAGACCCAGTACTTC. Protein product: CASSLVGLGETQYF.

The chain combines TRBV20-1 with TRBJ2-5, with a possible D match to TRBD1 (5 bases). Trimming took 7 bases from V and 4 from J, leaving 19 bases between them. The CDR3 runs 14 residues. Per the germline V gene, CDR1 is DFQATT and CDR2 is SNEGSKA (reference sequence). This CDR3 reads CSGKGAGWGETQYF. CDR3 bases: TGCAGTGGGAAAGGGGCAGGGTGGGGAGAGACCCAGTACTTC.

The J gene is TRBJ1-1, the V gene TRBV6-2 or TRBV6-3, with D perhaps matching TRBD1 (6 bases). The CDR3 is 12 amino acids. The V gene's germline CDR1 is MNHEY and CDR2 SVGEGT. V was cut by 6 bases and J by 5 bases, with 10 bases left in between. CDR3 in amino acids: CASRTGVTEAFF. In nucleotides, the CDR3 is TGTGCCAGCAGGACAGGAGTTACTGAAGCTTTCTTT.

The chain has TRBV5-6 and TRBJ1-5, with 8 bases identical to TRBD1. Germline assignment: CDR1 SGHDT and CDR2 YYEEEE. The CDR3 has 14 amino acids. Germline trimming cut 4 bases from V and 12 bases from J; bases unmatched to any gene: 12. CDR3 DNA sequence: TGTGCCAGCAGCCAAAGGACAGGGCTGGAGCACCAGCATTTT. Translated, it gives CASSQRTGLEHQHF.

Concerning this clonotype itself: A read error may account for a junction end that differs from germline. This chain connects TRBV5-1 to TRBJ2-6; D is perhaps TRBD1 (6 bases). The CDR3 totals 17 residues. Germline assignment: CDR1 SGHRS and CDR2 YFSETQ. CDR3 in DNA: TGCGCCAGCAGCTTAGGACAGATGATGGCTGGGGCCAACGTCCCGACTTTC. Residues: CASSLGQMMAGANVPTF.

The J gene is TRBJ2-7, the V gene TRBV30; D is uncertain. Trimming took 5 bases from V and 3 from J, leaving 20 bases between them. Germline lookup yields CDR1 GTSNPN and CDR2 SVGIG (reference sequence). The CDR3 loop spans 15 amino acids. CDR3 nucleotide sequence: TGTGCCTGGTCGAATCCCCGGGCCGGCCACTACGAGCAGTACTTC. Translated: CAWSNPRAGHYEQYF.

V is TRBV5-6 and J is TRBJ1-5; TRBD1 is a possible D gene (5 bases). V gave up 0 bases and J gave up 0 bases, with 13 bases separating them. The V gene's germline CDR1 is SGHDT and CDR2 YYEEEE. This CDR3 has 17 residues. The DNA of the CDR3 is TGTGCCAGCAGCTTGGCCGTGGGGGACCCTAGCAATCAGCCCCAGCATTTT. Its translation: CASSLAVGDPSNQPQHF.

The gene calls are TRBV3-1 and TRBJ1-4; D uncertain. Looked up from germline, CDR1 is LGHDT and CDR2 is YNNKEL (reference sequence). V was shortened by 1 base and J by 1 base, with 10 bases between the two germline ends. CDR3 size: 16 residues. CDR3: CASSQGLHETNEKLFF. For the CDR3, the DNA is TGTGCCAGCAGCCAAGGGCTACACGAAACTAATGAAAAACTGTTTTTT.

The chain couples TRBV7-9 to TRBJ2-7; the D gene could be TRBD1 or TRBD2 (6 bases each). V dropped 5 bases and J dropped 3 bases, with 23 bases sitting between them. Per the germline V gene, CDR1 is SEHNR and CDR2 is FQNEAQ (reference sequence). The CDR3 runs to 17 residues. CDR3 DNA sequence: TGTGCCAGCAGCCTGGGAGGAGAATGGGAGACAGGCTACGAGCAGTACTTC. Translating gives CASSLGGEWETGYEQYF. The variable domain in full, with the rest retrieved from reference TRBV7-9 and TRBJ2-7, is DTGVSQNPRHKITKRGQNVTFRCDPISEHNRLYWYRQTLGQGPEFLTYFQNEAQLEKSRLLSDRFSAERPKGSFSTLEIQRTEQGDSAMYLCASSLGGEWETGYEQYFGPGTRLTVT.

This clonotype appeared a single time. V usage is TRBV13 and J usage is TRBJ2-1; D is undetermined. The V and J ends lost 5 bases and 0 bases respectively, with 11 bases between them. The CDR3 spans 15 residues. CDR1 PRHDT and CDR2 FYEKMQ come from the germline V gene (reference sequence). The CDR3, as DNA: TGTGCCAGCAGCCCAGGTGCTAGCTCCTACAATGAGCAGTTCTTC. This gives the protein CASSPGASSYNEQFF.

V is TRBV20-1 and J is TRBJ1-2; D might be TRBD1 (5 bases). Trimming removed 0 bases from V and 8 bases from J, with 22 bases in between. Per the germline V gene, CDR1 is DFQATT and CDR2 is SNEGSKA (reference sequence). The CDR3 consists of 16 residues. The CDR3 nucleotides are TGCAGTGCTAGAGATGAGGTCCGAGAGGGGATTGACGGCTACACCTTC. Amino acids: CSARDEVREGIDGYTF.

The chain has TRBV27 and TRBJ2-7; D gene unclear. The CDR3 length is 14 residues. V was trimmed by 5 bases and J by 1 base, leaving 12 bases between them. The germline gives CDR1 MNHEY, CDR2 SMNVEV (reference sequence). CDR3 region: CASSPIGSSYEQYF. In DNA form, the CDR3 reads TGTGCCAGCAGTCCCATCGGCAGTTCCTACGAGCAGTACTTC.

This clonotype was seen just once. This chain joins TRBV7-9 and TRBJ1-1; TRBD1 is a possible D gene (5 bases). Germline CDR1 is SEHNR and CDR2 is FQNEAQ (reference sequence). V dropped 5 bases and J dropped 6 bases, with 16 bases sitting between them. The CDR3 spans 14 residues. The CDR3 nucleotides are TGTGCCAGCAGCCCGGGCAGGGCGGATCCTGAAGCTTTCTTT. The encoded protein is CASSPGRADPEAFF. Looking up the rest from reference TRBV7-9 and TRBJ1-1 gives the full variable domain: DTGVSQNPRHKITKRGQNVTFRCDPISEHNRLYWYRQTLGQGPEFLTYFQNEAQLEKSRLLSDRFSAERPKGSFSTLEIQRTEQGDSAMYLCASSPGRADPEAFFGQGTRLTVV.

This clonotype was seen only once. The chain carries TRBV29-1 and TRBJ1-2, with TRBD1 matching 7 bases. After removal of 1 base from V and 5 bases from J, the junction contained 7 bases not matched to a gene. The CDR3 is made up of 14 amino acids. In germline, CDR1 is SQVTM, CDR2 ANQGSEA. CDR3 amino acids: CSVEGGTDLYGYTF. CDR3 nucleotides: TGCAGCGTTGAAGGGGGGACAGACTTATATGGCTACACCTTC.

V is TRBV29-1 and J is TRBJ1-2, with a possible D match to TRBD1 (5 bases). The germline V and J ends were trimmed by 0 bases and 2 bases, with 13 bases remaining between them. This CDR3 is built from 15 residues. From germline, CDR1 is SQVTM and CDR2 ANQGSEA. The CDR3 bases are TGCAGCGTTGAAGATATAAAGGGGTCCAACTATGGCTACACCTTC. Translation gives CSVEDIKGSNYGYTF.

The V gene is TRBV7-9, the J gene TRBJ2-4; unclear D gene. This CDR3 region has 15 residues. Trimming left V 2 bases short and J 0 bases short, with 8 bases between. The germline CDR1 and CDR2 sequences are SEHNR and FQNEAQ (reference sequence). CDR3 protein: CASSLQEIAKNIQYF. DNA for the CDR3: TGTGCCAGCAGCTTACAGGAGATAGCCAAAAACATTCAGTACTTC.